This T cell receptor (beta chain) was sequenced during a study of CD8 T cells in ankylosing spondylitis (dated by TCRdb to about 2017). Regarding the research as a whole: T cell receptor beta repertoires were profiled in healthy donors and ankylosing spondylitis patients so that disease-linked TCR variants could be found. The full study cohort comprised 20 to 30 ankylosing spondylitis patients and 85 to 120 healthy donors. Peripheral blood was sampled, and synovial fluid was also collected from ankylosing spondylitis patients.

Study-level results and caveats: Some TCR beta motif variants had previously been reported in synovial fluid and blood of reactive arthritis patients, which suggested common disease-initiation mechanisms. The disease-linked clones were reported to be significantly enriched in matched synovial fluid samples from ankylosing spondylitis patients. A TCR beta motif made up of eight or nine highly homologous amino acid variants appeared to be characteristic of blood from ankylosing spondylitis patients. The disease-linked clones had a CD8+ phenotype and were found at relatively low frequencies in peripheral blood.

The germline V gene encodes CDR1 PRHDT and CDR2 FYEKMQ (reference sequence). Reading from cysteine to phenylalanine, the CDR3 counts 16 amino acids. Solely the CDR3 DNA is kept, with 48 bases framed from the first base. V is trimmed back by 5 bases and J by 2 bases, and the junction contains 8 bases that no gene match accounts for. Synovial fluid samples and blood samples obtained from the same ankylosing spondylitis patients were matched. TCRdb shows the sequencer as Illumina HiSeq 2500. Quantitative 5'-RACE with molecular barcodes was the method used to prepare the TCR beta libraries. Per the original workflow: Disease-linked TCR variants were identified with a new computational method built on a probabilistic model of VDJ rearrangement. The public reads were run again by TCRdb, first through fastp at Q25 and then through MiXCR, and only productive beta chains were kept. Every CDR3 protein is listed once, alongside the most common genes and DNA of its rows. Clone size and V and J calls follow TCRdb, not the original study. The sample profile shows approximately 150,000 distinct CDR3 sequences; about a third of them were found once. The ten largest clones capture 6% of the sample.

Points on this clonotype: No antigen is known for it. Base qualities are not at hand, and no much larger clone is one base apart.

The sequence joins TRBV13 to TRBJ2-3, and 9 junctional nucleotides match TRBD2. Input material: synovial fluid, either unsorted or a sorted T cell fraction (not recorded which). This sequence originates from a male donor with ankylosing spondylitis. The DNA sequence follows: TGTGCCAGCAGCCGGCGGACTAGCGCATTCACAGATACGCAGTATTTT. This yields the protein CASSRRTSAFTDTQYF.